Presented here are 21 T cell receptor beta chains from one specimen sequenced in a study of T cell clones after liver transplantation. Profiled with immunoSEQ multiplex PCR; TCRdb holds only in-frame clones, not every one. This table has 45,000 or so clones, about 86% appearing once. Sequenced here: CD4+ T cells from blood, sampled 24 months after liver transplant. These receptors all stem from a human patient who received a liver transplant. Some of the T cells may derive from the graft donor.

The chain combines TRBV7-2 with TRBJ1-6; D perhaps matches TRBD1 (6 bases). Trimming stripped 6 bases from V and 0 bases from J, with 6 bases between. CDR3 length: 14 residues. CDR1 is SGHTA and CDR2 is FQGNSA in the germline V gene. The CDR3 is CASRGGSYNSPLHF. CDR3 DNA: TGTGCCAGCAGAGGGGGCTCCTATAATTCACCCCTCCACTTT.

The CDR3 bases are TGTGCCAGCAGCGTAGAATCTGGGGGTGGCTATGGCTACACCTTC. As protein: CASSVESGGGYGYTF. This sequence joins TRBV9 and TRBJ1-2; maybe TRBD1 (5 bases). V was cut by 0 bases and J by 4 bases, with 13 bases left in between. The CDR3 runs 15 residues. Germline assignment: CDR1 SGDLS and CDR2 YYNGEE.

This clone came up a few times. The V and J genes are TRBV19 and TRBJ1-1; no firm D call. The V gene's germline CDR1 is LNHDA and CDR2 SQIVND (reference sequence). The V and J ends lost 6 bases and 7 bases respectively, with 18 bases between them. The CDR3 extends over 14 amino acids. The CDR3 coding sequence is TGTGCCAGTAGGGACCGGAGTTCGAGGATTGAAGCTTTCTTT. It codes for CASRDRSSRIEAFF. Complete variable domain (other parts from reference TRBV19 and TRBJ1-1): DGGITQSPKYLFRKEGQNVTLSCEQNLNHDAMYWYRQDPGQGLRLIYYSQIVNDFQKGDIAEGYSVSREKKESFPLTVTSAQKNPTAFYLCASRDRSSRIEAFFGQGTRLTVV.

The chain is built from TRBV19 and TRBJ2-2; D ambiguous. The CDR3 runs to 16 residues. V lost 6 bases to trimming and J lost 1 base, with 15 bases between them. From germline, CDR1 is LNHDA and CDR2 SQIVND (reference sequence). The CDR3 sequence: CASSLEERRNTGELFF. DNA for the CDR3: TGTGCCAGTAGCCTAGAAGAGAGGCGGAACACCGGGGAGCTGTTTTTT.

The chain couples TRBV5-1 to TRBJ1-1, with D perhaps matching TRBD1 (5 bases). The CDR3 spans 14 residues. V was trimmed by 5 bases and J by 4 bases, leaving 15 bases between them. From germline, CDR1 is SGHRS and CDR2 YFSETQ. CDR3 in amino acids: CASRRGGDGTEAFF. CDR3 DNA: TGCGCCAGCAGGAGGGGCGGAGACGGCACTGAAGCTTTCTTT.

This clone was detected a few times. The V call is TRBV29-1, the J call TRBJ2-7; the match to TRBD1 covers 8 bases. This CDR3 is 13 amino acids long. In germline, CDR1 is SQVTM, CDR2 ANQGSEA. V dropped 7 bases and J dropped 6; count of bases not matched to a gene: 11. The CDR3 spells CSAVDRAPLEQYF. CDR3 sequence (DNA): TGCAGCGCCGTGGACAGGGCCCCGCTCGAGCAGTACTTC.

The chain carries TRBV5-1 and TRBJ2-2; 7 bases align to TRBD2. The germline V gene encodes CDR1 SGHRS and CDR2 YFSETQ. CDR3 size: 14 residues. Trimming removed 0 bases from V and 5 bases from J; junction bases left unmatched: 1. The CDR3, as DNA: TGCGCCAGCAGCTTGGAGGGAGGGACCGGGGAGCTGTTTTTT. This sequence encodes CASSLEGGTGELFF.

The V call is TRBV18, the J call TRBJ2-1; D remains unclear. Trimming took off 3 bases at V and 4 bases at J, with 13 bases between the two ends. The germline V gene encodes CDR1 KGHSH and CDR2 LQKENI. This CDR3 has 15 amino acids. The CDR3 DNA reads TGTGCCAGCTCACCCCTCCCAGCACAATACAATGAGCAGTTCTTC. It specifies CASSPLPAQYNEQFF.

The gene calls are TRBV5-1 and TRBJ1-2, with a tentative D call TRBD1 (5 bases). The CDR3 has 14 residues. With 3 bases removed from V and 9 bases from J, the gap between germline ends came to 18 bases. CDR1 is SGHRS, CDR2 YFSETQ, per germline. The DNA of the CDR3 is TGCGCCAGCAGCTCCGGGACGGAGACTATGCGCTACACCTTC. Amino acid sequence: CASSSGTETMRYTF.

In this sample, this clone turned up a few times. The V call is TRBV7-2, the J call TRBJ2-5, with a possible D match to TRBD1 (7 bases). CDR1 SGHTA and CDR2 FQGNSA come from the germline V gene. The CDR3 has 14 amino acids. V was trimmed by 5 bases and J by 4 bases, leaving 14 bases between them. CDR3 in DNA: TGTGCCAGCAGCCTGGACAGGCGGGGAGAGACCCAGTACTTC. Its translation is CASSLDRRGETQYF.

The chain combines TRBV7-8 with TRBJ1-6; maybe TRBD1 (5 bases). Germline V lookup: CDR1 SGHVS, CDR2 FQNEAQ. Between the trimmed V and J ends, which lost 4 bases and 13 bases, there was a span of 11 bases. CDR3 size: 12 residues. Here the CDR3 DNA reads TGTGCCAGCAGCTCGGGGGAGGCGCCCCTCCACTTT. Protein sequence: CASSSGEAPLHF.

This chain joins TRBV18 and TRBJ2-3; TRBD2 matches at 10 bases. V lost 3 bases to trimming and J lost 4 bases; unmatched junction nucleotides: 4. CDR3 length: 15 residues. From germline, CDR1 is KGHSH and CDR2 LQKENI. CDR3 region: CASSPPLAGADTQYF. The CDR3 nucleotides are TGTGCCAGCTCACCGCCCCTAGCGGGAGCAGATACGCAGTATTTT.

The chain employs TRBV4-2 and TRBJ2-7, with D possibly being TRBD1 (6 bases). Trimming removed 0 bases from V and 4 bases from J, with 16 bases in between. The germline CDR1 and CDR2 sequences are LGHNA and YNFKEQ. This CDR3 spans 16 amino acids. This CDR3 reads CASSQDLQGIRYEQYF. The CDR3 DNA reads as TGTGCCAGCAGCCAAGATTTGCAGGGGATAAGGTACGAGCAGTACTTC.

CDR3 in amino acids: CASSYAPGSSGNTIYF. The CDR3 DNA reads TGTGCCAGCAGCTATGCCCCAGGATCCTCTGGAAACACCATATATTTT. The chain employs TRBV5-4 and TRBJ1-3, with no clear D. The CDR3 loop spans 16 amino acids. The germline V and J ends were trimmed by 3 bases and 0 bases, with 13 bases remaining between them. Germline-derived CDR1 and CDR2 are SGHNT and YYREEE (reference sequence).

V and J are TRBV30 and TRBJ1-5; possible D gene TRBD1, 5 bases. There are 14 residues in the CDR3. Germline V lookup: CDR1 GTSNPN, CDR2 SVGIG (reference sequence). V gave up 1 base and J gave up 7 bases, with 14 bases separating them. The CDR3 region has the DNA TGTGCCTGGAGTGGACCAGGGATCGAACAGCCCCAGCATTTT. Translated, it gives CAWSGPGIEQPQHF.

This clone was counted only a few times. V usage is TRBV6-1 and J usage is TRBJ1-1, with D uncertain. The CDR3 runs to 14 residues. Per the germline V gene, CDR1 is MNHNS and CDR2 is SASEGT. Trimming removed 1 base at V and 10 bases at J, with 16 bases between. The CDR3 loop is CASSEVMARSAAFF. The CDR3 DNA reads TGTGCCAGCAGTGAAGTCATGGCCCGTTCGGCAGCTTTCTTT.

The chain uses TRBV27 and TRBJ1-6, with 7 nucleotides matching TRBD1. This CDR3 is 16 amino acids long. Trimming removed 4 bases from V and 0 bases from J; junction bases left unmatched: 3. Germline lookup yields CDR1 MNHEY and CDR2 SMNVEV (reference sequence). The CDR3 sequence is CASSSGQASYNSPLHF. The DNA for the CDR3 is TGTGCCAGCAGTTCCGGACAGGCCTCCTATAATTCACCCCTCCACTTT.

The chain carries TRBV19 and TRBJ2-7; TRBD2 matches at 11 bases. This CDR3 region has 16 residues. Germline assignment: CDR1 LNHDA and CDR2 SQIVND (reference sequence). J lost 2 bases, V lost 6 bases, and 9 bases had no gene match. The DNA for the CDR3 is TGTGCCAGTAGCAGAACTAGCGGGGGAGCCCCCTACGAGCAGTACTTC. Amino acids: CASSRTSGGAPYEQYF. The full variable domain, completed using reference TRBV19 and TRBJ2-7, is DGGITQSPKYLFRKEGQNVTLSCEQNLNHDAMYWYRQDPGQGLRLIYYSQIVNDFQKGDIAEGYSVSREKKESFPLTVTSAQKNPTAFYLCASSRTSGGAPYEQYFGPGTRLTVT.

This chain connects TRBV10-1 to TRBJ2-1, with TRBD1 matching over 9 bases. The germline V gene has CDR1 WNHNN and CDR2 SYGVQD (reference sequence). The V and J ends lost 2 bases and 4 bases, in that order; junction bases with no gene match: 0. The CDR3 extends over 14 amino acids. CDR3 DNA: TGCGCCAGCAGTGAGGGACAGGGGTACAATGAGCAGTTCTTC. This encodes CASSEGQGYNEQFF.

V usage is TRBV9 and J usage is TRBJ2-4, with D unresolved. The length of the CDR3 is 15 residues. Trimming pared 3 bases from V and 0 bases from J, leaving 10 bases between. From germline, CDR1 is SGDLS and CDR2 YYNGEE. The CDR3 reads CASSARSEAKNIQYF. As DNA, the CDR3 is TGTGCCAGCAGCGCCCGGAGCGAAGCCAAAAACATTCAGTACTTC.

Written as DNA, the CDR3 is TGTGCCATCAGCAGGAGCCAAGAGACCCAGTACTTC. Translated, it gives CAISRSQETQYF. This chain joins TRBV10-3 and TRBJ2-5; D remains unclear. Trimming took off 6 bases at V and 1 base at J, with 6 bases between the two ends. Germline lookup yields CDR1 ENHRY and CDR2 SYGVKD. The CDR3 totals 12 residues.